The rows below give T cell receptor beta chains drawn from one sample of a study of OX40 agonist ivuxolimab in advanced cancers. Sequenced by immunoSEQ multiplex PCR; TCRdb stores in-frame clones only, minus some. The data contain tens of thousands of clones, about 90% of them seen just once; the ten biggest clones take up 2.5% to 3%. The material sequenced was CD4+ or CD8+ T cells sorted from blood, taken in a trial of the OX40 agonist ivuxolimab. The receptors come from an adult with an advanced solid tumor such as melanoma, head and neck, liver or kidney cancer. Both conserved end residues are part of each CDR3. The order of the fields is V gene, D gene, J gene, clone size, CDR3 protein, CDR3 DNA. The D gene is left open where the match is weak. The size of a clone is reported for some rows only, either as once, few or many, or as a class for expanded clones.

>TRBV7-3|TRBD1|TRBJ1-1|NA
CASALAGGTEAFF
TGTGCCAGCGCCCTGGCAGGGGGAACTGAAGCTTTCTTT
>TRBV7-9|NA|TRBJ1-5|NA
CASSSVNQPQHF
TGTGCCAGCAGTTCAGTTAATCAGCCCCAGCATTTT
>TRBV30|NA|TRBJ2-4|NA
CASTVNGLNIQYF
TGTGCCAGTACCGTAAACGGTTTAAACATTCAGTACTTC
>TRBV11-1|TRBD1|TRBJ2-5|once
CASSPTGEKETQYF
TGTGCCAGCAGCCCGACAGGGGAGAAAGAGACCCAGTACTTC
>TRBV7-2|NA|TRBJ2-3|NA
CASSLLAGSTDTQYF
TGTGCCAGCAGCTTACTGGCGGGCAGCACAGATACGCAGTATTTT
>TRBV4-1|TRBD1|TRBJ1-2|NA
CASGQVGTESSGYTF
TGCGCCAGCGGCCAAGTAGGGACAGAATCCTCTGGCTACACCTTC
>TRBV6-4|NA|TRBJ1-1|NA
CASSGSGVGTEAFF
TGTGCCAGCAGTGGTTCAGGGGTAGGTACTGAAGCTTTCTTT
>TRBV5-1|NA|TRBJ2-3|NA
CASSLVPEGDTQYF
TGCGCCAGCAGCTTGGTCCCCGAAGGGGATACGCAGTATTTT
>TRBV7-9|NA|TRBJ1-4|NA
CASSANPGTGGEKLFF
TGTGCCAGCAGCGCCAACCCCGGGACTGGGGGGGAAAAACTGTTTTTT
>TRBV2|NA|TRBJ1-4|NA
CASRGGHTTNEKLFF
TGTGCCAGCAGGGGGGGCCATACAACTAATGAAAAACTGTTTTTT